Shown below are 17 T cell receptor beta chains from a single sample sequenced in a study of CXCR3-negative and CXCR3-positive naive CD8 T cells. Study results and caveats: Researchers report that CXCR3-positive naive cells carry more hydrophobic TRB CDR3s than CXCR3-negative naive cells.

No antigens are known for them. UMI-labeled 5' RACE yielded the TRB cDNA libraries. From the 5' RACE reads, TCRdb lists one entry per CDR3 protein and no DNA. This listing includes 150,000 to 160,000 distinct CDR3 sequences. Sequencing was done on a sample of naive CXCR3+ CD8+ T cells from blood. As for subset: CD45RO-CCR7+CD27+CD95- naive CD8+ T cells expressing CXCR3 (TNR3+). The source is a human donor in good health. Some clones in this sample may be carry-over from other donors' samples.

CDR3: CASSLTGGAAEAFF. The chain couples TRBV12-3 or TRBV12-4 to TRBJ1-1; TCRdb's D gene call, TRBD1, goes unchecked for lack of DNA. There are 14 residues in the CDR3.

The gene calls are TRBV21-1 and TRBJ2-3. TRBV21-1 is a listed pseudogene. The CDR3 spans 17 residues. The CDR3 is CASSKGLSIWSTDTQYF.

The J gene is TRBJ2-7, the V gene TRBV5-6; lacking DNA, the TRBD1 call made by TCRdb goes unchecked. CDR1 and CDR2 (germline): SGHDT, YYEEEE. The CDR3 has 13 amino acids. Here the CDR3 reads CASTGAGAYEQYF.

This chain joins TRBV5-1 and TRBJ1-2; TCRdb designates TRBD1, a call that cannot be tested without DNA. The CDR3 runs to 15 residues. Germline assignment: CDR1 SGHRS and CDR2 YFSETQ. The CDR3 here is CASSSPRTGLHGYTF.

The CDR3 sequence is CASSLSVAGGSNEQFF. This chain links TRBV27 with TRBJ2-1; lacking DNA, the TRBD2 call made by TCRdb goes unchecked. Germline V gives CDR1 MNHEY, CDR2 SMNVEV (reference sequence). This CDR3 comprises 16 residues.

The genes are TRBV20-1 and TRBJ2-7; the TRBD2 assignment by TCRdb is unverifiable without DNA. CDR3 length equals 13 residues. Germline V gene sequence: CDR1 DFQATT, CDR2 SNEGSKA (reference sequence). This chain's CDR3 is CSASRQLVYEQYF.

The chain uses TRBV20-1 and TRBJ2-1; absent DNA, TCRdb's TRBD2 call cannot be checked. Germline assignment: CDR1 DFQATT and CDR2 SNEGSKA (reference sequence). The CDR3 has 21 amino acids. The CDR3 sequence is CSARDPGLAGGAPLSNDEQFF.

This chain uses TRBV28 with TRBJ1-6; the D call of TRBD1 rests on TCRdb alone, since no DNA is present to check it. The germline CDR1 and CDR2 sequences are MDHEN and SYDVKM. CDR3 length: 14 amino acids. CDR3 amino acids: CASSFRGGLSPLHF.

The chain carries TRBV13 and TRBJ1-2; the TRBD1 assignment by TCRdb is unverifiable without DNA. Germline-derived CDR1 and CDR2 are PRHDT and FYEKMQ (reference sequence). CDR3 size: 14 residues. The CDR3: CASSTQGALDGYTF.

The rearrangement uses TRBV28 and TRBJ1-5; the TCRdb D gene call, TRBD1, has no DNA to confirm it. The germline V gene has CDR1 MDHEN and CDR2 SYDVKM. The CDR3 length is 15 residues. The CDR3: CASSFVWAGHQPQHF.

The gene calls are TRBV29-1 and TRBJ1-4. In germline, CDR1 is SQVTM, CDR2 ANQGSEA. The CDR3 spans 16 residues. CDR3 protein: CSVDESPFATNEKLFF. Complete variable domain (other parts from reference TRBV29-1 and TRBJ1-4): SAVISQKPSRDICQRGTSLTIQCQVDSQVTMMFWYRQQPGQSLTLIATANQGSEATYESGFVIDKFPISRPNLTFSTLTVSNMSPEDSSIYLCSVDESPFATNEKLFFGSGTQLSVL.

J is TRBJ2-4 and V is TRBV29-1; TCRdb proposes TRBD2, but this gene call is untestable without DNA. This CDR3 is built from 11 residues. Per the germline V gene, CDR1 is SQVTM and CDR2 is ANQGSEA. CDR3 protein: CSVEETGREYF.

The chain combines TRBV9 with TRBJ2-1; TCRdb gives TRBD2 as the D gene, but with no DNA this cannot be confirmed. Germline V gives CDR1 SGDLS, CDR2 YYNGEE. The CDR3 extends over 15 amino acids. CDR3 in amino acids: CASSPGGDIYNEQFF.

J is TRBJ2-3 and V is TRBV15; with no DNA, the TCRdb D assignment of TRBD2 cannot be verified. CDR3 length: 14 residues. In germline, CDR1 is LNHNV, CDR2 YYDKDF (reference sequence). CDR3 in amino acids: CATTASGFTDTQYF.

The V and J genes are TRBV19 and TRBJ1-3; TCRdb's D call, TRBD1, is unchecked because there is no DNA. There are 15 residues in the CDR3. From germline, CDR1 is LNHDA and CDR2 SQIVND (reference sequence). The CDR3 loop is CASSTGTGSGNTIYF.

CDR3 loop: CSVEDRAVQGNYGYTF. V is TRBV29-1 and J is TRBJ1-2; TCRdb's assignment of TRBD1 cannot be checked, as there is no DNA. Germline values: CDR1 SQVTM, CDR2 ANQGSEA. CDR3 length: 16 amino acids.

The chain has TRBV10-3 and TRBJ1-5; TCRdb reports TRBD1, a call that lacks DNA to check it against. The CDR3 length is 14 residues. Germline assignment: CDR1 ENHRY and CDR2 SYGVKD. This CDR3 is CAISESGQNQPQHF.